Given below is one T cell receptor beta chain in context. What it binds is unknown. This CDR3 has 14 amino acids. In germline, CDR1 is SEHNR, CDR2 FQNEAQ (reference sequence). V lost 1 base to trimming and J lost 3 bases, with 7 bases between them. The PCR was carried out with 60 Vbeta primers and 13 Jbeta primers. Clones were sequenced by immunoSEQ multiplex PCR, and TCRdb holds only the in-frame ones, with some missing. Among some 130,000 clones listed, more than 70% were seen once. The data are from a study of cytomegalovirus exposure and HLA in healthy donors. Study results and limitations: Cytomegalovirus-associated status was assigned to about 170 TCR beta chains. Despite most TCR sequences being rare, some public TCRs occurred in many donors. Most TCR beta V segments were productive about 87% or about 30% of the time in an earlier analysis. Fewer N-insertions (relative to the roughly 610-donor mean) were reportedly seen in an Asian-associated ancestry cluster in a later analysis.

This receptor was identified in a man in his forties or fifties in good health and CMV-seronegative. What was sequenced was PBMCs. The rearrangement uses TRBV7-9 and TRBJ2-1; D is perhaps TRBD2 (5 bases). CDR3 in amino acids: CASSLVGLYNEQFF. CDR3 bases: TGTGCCAGCAGCTTAGTTGGACTCTACAATGAGCAGTTCTTC.